This T cell receptor beta chain was documented in a study of blood T cell repertoires in COVID-19. With V trimmed by 3 bases and J by 5 bases, 4 bases remained unmatched. CDR1 is LGHDT, CDR2 YNNKEL, per germline (reference sequence). The CDR3 loop spans 14 amino acids. Sequenced by immunoSEQ multiplex PCR; TCRdb stores in-frame clones only, minus some. This table has 100,000 to 150,000 clones, around 90% appearing once. The chain carries TRBV3-1 (or the pseudogene TRBV3-2) and TRBJ2-4; TRBD2 aligns across 7 bases. This receptor was identified in a man in his fifties with COVID-19, enrolled during active disease. Sequenced material: peripheral blood. Here the CDR3 DNA reads TGTGCCAGCAGCCAGTGGGAGGGCCAAAACATTCAGTACTTC. Residues: CASSQWEGQNIQYF.